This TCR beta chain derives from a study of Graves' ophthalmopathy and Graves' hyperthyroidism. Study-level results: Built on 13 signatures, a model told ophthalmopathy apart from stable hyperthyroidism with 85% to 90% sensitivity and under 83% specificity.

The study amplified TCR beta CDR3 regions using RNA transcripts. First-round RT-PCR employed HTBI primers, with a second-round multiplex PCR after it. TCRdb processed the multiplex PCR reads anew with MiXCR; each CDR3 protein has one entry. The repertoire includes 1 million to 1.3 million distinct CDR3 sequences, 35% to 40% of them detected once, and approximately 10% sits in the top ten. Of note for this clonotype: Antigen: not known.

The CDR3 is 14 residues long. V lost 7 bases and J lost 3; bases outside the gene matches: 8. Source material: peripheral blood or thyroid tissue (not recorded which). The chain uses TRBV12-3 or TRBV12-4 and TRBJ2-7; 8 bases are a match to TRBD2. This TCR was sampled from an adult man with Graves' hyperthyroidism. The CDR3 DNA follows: TGTGCCAGCAACATCGGGGGGGCAGGCTACGAGCAGTACTTC. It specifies CASNIGGAGYEQYF.